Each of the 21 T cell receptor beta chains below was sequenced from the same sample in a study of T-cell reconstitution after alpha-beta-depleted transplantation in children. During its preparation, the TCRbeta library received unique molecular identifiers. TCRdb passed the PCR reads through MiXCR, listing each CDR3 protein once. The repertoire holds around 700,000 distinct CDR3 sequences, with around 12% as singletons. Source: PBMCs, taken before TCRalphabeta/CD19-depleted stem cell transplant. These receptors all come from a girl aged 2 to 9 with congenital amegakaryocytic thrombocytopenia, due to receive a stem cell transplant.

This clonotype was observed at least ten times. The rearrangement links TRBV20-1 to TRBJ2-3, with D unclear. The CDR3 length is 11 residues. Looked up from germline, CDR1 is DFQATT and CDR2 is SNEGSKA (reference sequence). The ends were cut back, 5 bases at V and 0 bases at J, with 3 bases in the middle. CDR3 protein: CSAPSTDTQYF. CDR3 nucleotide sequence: TGCAGTGCTCCTAGCACAGATACGCAGTATTTT.

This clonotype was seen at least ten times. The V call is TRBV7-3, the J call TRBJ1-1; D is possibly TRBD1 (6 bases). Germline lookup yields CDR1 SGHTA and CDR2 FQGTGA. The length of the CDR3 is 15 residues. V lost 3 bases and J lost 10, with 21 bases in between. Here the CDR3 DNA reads TGTGCCAGCAGCTTCCGGGGGGCGCTTAGGTTTGGAGCTTTCTTT. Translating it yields CASSFRGALRFGAFF.

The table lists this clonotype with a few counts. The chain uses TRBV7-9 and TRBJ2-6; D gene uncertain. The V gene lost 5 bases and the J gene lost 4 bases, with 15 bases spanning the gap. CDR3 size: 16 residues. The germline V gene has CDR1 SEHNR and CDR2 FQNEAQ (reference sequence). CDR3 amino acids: CASSRAGLSGANVLTF. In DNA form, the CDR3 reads TGTGCCAGCAGCCGAGCTGGGCTTAGCGGGGCCAACGTCCTGACTTTC. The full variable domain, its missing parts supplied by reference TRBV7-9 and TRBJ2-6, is DTGVSQNPRHKITKRGQNVTFRCDPISEHNRLYWYRQTLGQGPEFLTYFQNEAQLEKSRLLSDRFSAERPKGSFSTLEIQRTEQGDSAMYLCASSRAGLSGANVLTFGAGSRLTVL.

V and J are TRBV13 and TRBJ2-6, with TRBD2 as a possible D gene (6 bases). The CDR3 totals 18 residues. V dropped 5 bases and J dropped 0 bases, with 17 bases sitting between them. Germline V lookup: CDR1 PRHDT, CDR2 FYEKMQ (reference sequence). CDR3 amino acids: CASSRLGRESSGANVLTF. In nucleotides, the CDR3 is TGTGCCAGCAGCCGTCTGGGACGGGAGAGCTCTGGGGCCAACGTCCTGACTTTC.

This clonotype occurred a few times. Here the CDR3 reads CSAALRDRRFTQYF. The DNA for the CDR3 is TGCAGTGCTGCCCTGAGGGATCGCCGATTTACGCAGTATTTT. This chain connects TRBV20-1 to TRBJ2-3; D perhaps matches TRBD2 (5 bases). Per germline, CDR1 DFQATT and CDR2 SNEGSKA (reference sequence). The germline V and J ends were trimmed by 5 bases and 8 bases, with 20 bases remaining between them. The length of the CDR3 is 14 residues.

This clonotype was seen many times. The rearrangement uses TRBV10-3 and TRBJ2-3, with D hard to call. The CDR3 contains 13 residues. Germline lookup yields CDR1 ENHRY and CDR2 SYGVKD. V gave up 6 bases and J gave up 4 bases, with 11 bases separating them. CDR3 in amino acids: CAIRRALADTQYF. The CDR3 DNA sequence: TGTGCCATCAGGAGAGCGTTGGCAGATACGCAGTATTTT.

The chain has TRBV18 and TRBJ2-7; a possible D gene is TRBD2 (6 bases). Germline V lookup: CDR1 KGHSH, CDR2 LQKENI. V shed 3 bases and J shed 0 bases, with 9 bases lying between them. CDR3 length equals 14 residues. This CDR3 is CASSPGGYSYEQYF. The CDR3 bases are TGTGCCAGCTCACCTGGGGGGTACTCCTACGAGCAGTACTTC.

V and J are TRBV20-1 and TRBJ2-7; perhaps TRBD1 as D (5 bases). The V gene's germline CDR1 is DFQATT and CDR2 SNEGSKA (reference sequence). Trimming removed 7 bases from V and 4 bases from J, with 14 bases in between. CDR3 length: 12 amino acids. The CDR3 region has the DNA TGCAGTGGGGGCAGGACCGGGTACGAGCAGTACTTC. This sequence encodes CSGGRTGYEQYF.

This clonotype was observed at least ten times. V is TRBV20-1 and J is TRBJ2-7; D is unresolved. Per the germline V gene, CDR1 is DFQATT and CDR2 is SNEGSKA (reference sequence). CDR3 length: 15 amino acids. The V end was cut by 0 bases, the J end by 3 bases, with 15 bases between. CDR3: CSARDETRLFYEQYF. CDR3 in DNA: TGCAGTGCTAGAGATGAAACACGACTGTTCTACGAGCAGTACTTC.

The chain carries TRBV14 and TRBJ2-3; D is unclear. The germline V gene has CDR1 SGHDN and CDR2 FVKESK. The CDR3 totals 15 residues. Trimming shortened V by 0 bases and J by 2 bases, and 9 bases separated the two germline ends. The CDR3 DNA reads TGTGCCAGCAGCCAAGATCGGTTTCCCACAGATACGCAGTATTTT. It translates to CASSQDRFPTDTQYF.

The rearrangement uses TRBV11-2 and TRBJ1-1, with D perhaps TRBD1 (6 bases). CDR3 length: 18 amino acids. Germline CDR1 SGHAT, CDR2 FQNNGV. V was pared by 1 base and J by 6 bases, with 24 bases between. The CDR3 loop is CASSLVYRTPRGASEAFF. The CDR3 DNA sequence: TGTGCCAGCAGCTTAGTCTACAGAACTCCTCGGGGGGCATCTGAAGCTTTCTTT.

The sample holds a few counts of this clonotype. CDR3 sequence reads: CATLAESSYNEQFF. The CDR3 DNA reads as TGTGCCACACTAGCGGAGAGCTCCTACAATGAGCAGTTCTTC. The chain is built from TRBV10-3 and TRBJ2-1, with 8 bases aligning to TRBD2. CDR3 length: 14 residues. The germline V gene encodes CDR1 ENHRY and CDR2 SYGVKD. J was trimmed by 0 bases and V by 10 bases; bases with no gene match: 5.

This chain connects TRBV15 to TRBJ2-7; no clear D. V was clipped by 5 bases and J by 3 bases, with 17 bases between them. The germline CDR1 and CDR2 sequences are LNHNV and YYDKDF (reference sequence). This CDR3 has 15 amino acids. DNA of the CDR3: TGTGCCACCAGCCCGGCTGAACAGCTTCTCTACGAGCAGTACTTC. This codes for CATSPAEQLLYEQYF.

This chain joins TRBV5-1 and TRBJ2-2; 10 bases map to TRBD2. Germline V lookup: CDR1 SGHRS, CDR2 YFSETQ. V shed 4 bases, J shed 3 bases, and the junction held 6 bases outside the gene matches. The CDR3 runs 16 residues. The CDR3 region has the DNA TGCGCCAGCAGCGCTAGCGGGAGAGGGGACACCGGGGAGCTGTTTTTT. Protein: CASSASGRGDTGELFF.

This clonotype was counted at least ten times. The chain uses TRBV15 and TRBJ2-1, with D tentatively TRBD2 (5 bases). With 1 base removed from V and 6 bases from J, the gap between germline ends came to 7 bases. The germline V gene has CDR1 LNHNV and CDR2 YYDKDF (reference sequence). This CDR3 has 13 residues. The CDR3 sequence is CATSRVRGNEQFF. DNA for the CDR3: TGTGCCACCAGCAGAGTCCGGGGCAATGAGCAGTTCTTC.

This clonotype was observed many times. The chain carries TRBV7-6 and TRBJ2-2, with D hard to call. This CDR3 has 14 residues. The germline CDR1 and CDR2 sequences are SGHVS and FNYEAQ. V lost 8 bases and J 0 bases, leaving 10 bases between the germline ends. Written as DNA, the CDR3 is TGTGCCAGCCGCGTGACATCGAACACCGGGGAGCTGTTTTTT. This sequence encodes CASRVTSNTGELFF.

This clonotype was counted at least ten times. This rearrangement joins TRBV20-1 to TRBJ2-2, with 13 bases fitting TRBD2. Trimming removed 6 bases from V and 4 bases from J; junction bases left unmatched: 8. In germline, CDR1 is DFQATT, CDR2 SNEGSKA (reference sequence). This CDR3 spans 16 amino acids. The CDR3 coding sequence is TGCAGTGCGCTAACTAGCGGGAGGGGGAGCACCGGGGAGCTGTTTTTT. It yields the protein CSALTSGRGSTGELFF.

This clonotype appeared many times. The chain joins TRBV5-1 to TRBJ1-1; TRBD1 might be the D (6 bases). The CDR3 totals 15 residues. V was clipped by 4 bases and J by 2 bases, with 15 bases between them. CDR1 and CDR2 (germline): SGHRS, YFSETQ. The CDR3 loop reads CASSRAGAANTEAFF. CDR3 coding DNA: TGCGCCAGCAGCCGGGCAGGGGCCGCTAACACTGAAGCTTTCTTT.

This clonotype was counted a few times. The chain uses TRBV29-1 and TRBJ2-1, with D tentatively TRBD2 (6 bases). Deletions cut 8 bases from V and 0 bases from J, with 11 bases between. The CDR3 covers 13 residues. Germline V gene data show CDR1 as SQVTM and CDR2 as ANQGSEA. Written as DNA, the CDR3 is TGCAGCTTGTTGCGGGACTCCTACAATGAGCAGTTCTTC. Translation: CSLLRDSYNEQFF.

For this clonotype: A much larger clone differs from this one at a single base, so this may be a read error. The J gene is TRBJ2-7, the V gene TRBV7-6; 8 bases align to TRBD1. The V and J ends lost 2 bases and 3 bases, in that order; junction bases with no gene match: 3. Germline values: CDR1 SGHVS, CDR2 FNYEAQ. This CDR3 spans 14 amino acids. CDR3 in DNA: TGTGCCAGCAGCTTACTGGGACAGGACTACGAGCAGTACTTC. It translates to CASSLLGQDYEQYF.

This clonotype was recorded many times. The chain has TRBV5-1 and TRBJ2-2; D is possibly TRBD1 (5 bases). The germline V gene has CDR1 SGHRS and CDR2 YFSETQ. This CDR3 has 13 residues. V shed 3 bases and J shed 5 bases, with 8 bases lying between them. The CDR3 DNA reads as TGCGCCAGCAGCTCCAGGGATACCGGGGAGCTGTTTTTT. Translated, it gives CASSSRDTGELFF.